Described below is a single T cell receptor (beta chain) sequence and its context. Its antigen is still unknown. Per-base quality was not reported, and no clone a single base away is much larger than it. The sample originates from a study of T cell changes during pregnancy in multiple sclerosis (dated by TCRdb to between 2018 and 2020). Notes on the research overall: The study looked at changes in the T cell repertoire across pregnancy in women with multiple sclerosis.

Receptors were amplified or captured by the immunoSEQ multiplex PCR assay. The table was pulled from immuneACCESS by TCRdb, which kept in-frame rearrangements only. Such tables lose some clones; where checked, under half of the loss comes from unresolved V genes, and the rest has no known cause. Recorded for this sample are around 88,000 clones; about 92% of them occurred a single time. Of the sample, 2.6% falls within the top ten clones. In the germline V gene, CDR1 corresponds to MNHEY and CDR2 to SVGAGI. V loses 2 bases of germline sequence and J loses 2 bases, and the interval between the two ends is 15 bases. The CDR3 covers 16 residues, taking in both the cysteine and the phenylalanine. The entry retains the CDR3 DNA only, 48 bases that are in frame from base 1.

The receptor comes from a female donor with multiple sclerosis, enrolled in a pregnancy study. The chain uses TRBV6-5 and TRBJ2-5; a weak D assignment points to TRBD2 (5 bases agree). The source material was peripheral blood, sampled in the first trimester of pregnancy. The CDR3 region has the sequence CASSYGRLADQETQYF. The nucleotides are TGTGCCAGCAGTTACGGTCGGCTAGCTGATCAAGAGACCCAGTACTTC.